The present TCR beta chain was sequenced within a study of blood T cell repertoires in COVID-19. In the original processing: The assay estimated nucleated cells by amplifying reference gene primers. Repertoires were generated with immunoSEQ multiplex PCR, while TCRdb's copy carries only in-frame clones and drops some. Clone size and V and J calls were adopted from that table, with D and trimming inferred from the DNA. The sample has around 120,000 clones; approximately 80% are singletons. V lost 6 bases to trimming and J lost 3 bases, with 15 bases between them. Germline assignment: CDR1 SGHDN and CDR2 FVKESK. The length of the CDR3 is 14 residues.

The clonotype was recovered from a man between 70 and 80 years old with acute or convalescent COVID-19. The sequenced sample consisted of peripheral blood. V usage is TRBV14 and J usage is TRBJ2-7, with a possible D match to TRBD1 (6 bases). The CDR3 here is CASSLKGRGYEQYF. In nucleotides, the CDR3 is TGTGCCAGCAGTCTTAAGGGCAGGGGCTACGAGCAGTACTTC.